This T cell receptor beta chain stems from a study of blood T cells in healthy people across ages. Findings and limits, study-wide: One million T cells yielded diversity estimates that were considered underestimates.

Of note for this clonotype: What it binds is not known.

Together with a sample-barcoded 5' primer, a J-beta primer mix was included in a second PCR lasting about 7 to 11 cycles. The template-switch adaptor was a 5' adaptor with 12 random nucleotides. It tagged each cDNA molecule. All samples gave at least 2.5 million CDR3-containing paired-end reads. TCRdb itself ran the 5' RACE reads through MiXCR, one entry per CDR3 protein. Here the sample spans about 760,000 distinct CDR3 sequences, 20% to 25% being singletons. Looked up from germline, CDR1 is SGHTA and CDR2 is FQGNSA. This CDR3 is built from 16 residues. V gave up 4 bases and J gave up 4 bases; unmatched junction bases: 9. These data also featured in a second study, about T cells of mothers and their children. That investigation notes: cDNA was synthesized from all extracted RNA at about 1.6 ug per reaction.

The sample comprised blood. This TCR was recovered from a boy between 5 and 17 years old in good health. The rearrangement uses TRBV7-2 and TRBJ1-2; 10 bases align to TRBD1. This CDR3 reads CASSSLPGQGSYGYTF. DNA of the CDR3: TGTGCCAGCAGCTCCCTCCCGGGACAGGGGTCCTATGGCTACACCTTC.